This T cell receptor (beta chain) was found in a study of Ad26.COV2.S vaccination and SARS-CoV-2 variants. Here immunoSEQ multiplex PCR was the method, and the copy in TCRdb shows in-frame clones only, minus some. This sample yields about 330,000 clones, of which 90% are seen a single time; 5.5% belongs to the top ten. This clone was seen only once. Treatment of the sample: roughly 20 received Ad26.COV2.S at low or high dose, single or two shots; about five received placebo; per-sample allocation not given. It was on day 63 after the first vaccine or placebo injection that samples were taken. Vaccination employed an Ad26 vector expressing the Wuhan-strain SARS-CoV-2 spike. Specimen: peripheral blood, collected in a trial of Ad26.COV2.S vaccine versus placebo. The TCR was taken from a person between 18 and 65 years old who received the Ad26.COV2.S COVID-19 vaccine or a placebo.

The CDR3 protein is CASSIAAGPDYTF. The CDR3 nucleotides are TGTGCCAGTAGTATCGCTGCGGGTCCTGACTACACCTTC. The rearrangement uses TRBV19 and TRBJ1-2, with D hard to call. V was shortened by 3 bases and J by 10 bases, with 15 bases between the two germline ends. The CDR3 length is 13 residues. Per germline, CDR1 LNHDA and CDR2 SQIVND (reference sequence).